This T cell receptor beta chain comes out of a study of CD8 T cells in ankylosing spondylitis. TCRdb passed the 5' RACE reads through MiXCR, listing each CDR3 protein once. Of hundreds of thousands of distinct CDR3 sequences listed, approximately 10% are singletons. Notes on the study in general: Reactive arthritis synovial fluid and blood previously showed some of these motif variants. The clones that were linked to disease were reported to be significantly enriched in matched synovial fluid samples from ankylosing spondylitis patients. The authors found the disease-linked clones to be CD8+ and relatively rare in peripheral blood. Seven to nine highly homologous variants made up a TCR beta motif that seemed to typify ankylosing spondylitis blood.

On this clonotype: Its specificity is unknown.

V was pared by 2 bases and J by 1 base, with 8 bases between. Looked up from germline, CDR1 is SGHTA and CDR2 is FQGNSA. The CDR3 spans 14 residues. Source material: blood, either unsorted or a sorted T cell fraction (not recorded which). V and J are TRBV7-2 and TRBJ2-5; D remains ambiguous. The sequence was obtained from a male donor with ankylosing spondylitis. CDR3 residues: CASSLSIVQETQYF. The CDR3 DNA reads TGTGCCAGCAGCTTATCGATCGTCCAAGAGACCCAGTACTTC.